This paragraph covers one T cell receptor beta chain sequence. V was trimmed by 3 bases and J by 2 bases, leaving 8 bases between them. Germline CDR1 reads GTSNPN; CDR2 reads SVGIG (reference sequence). The CDR3 extends over 13 amino acids. This sample is part of a study of T cell repertoires in ileal Crohn's disease. Some clones are missing from TCRdb's copy, which holds only in-frame ones; the method was immunoSEQ multiplex PCR. The data contain 2,000 to 3,000 clones, around 79% of them seen just once; the ten biggest clones take up about 15%. Sequences were obtained from ileal tissue. The clonotype originates from an adult with Crohn's disease. J is TRBJ1-5 and V is TRBV30, with D possibly matching TRBD1 (5 bases). The CDR3: CAWRGDGNQPQHF. The CDR3 bases are TGTGCCTGGAGAGGGGATGGCAATCAGCCCCAGCATTTT.